The sequence of this TCR beta chain was determined in a study of blood T cell repertoires in COVID-19. For the study at large: Samples taken during acute and convalescent COVID-19 were collected in the United States, Italy and Spain.

Germline CDR1 reads SGHRS; CDR2 reads YFSETQ. This CDR3 spans 14 amino acids. V shed 4 bases and J shed 3 bases, with 13 bases lying between them. As originally analysed: Amplification from reference gene primers served as the basis for estimated nucleated cell counts. The method was immunoSEQ multiplex PCR; TCRdb's version includes in-frame clones alone and lacks a portion of them. V, J and clone size reflect that table, while D and trimming were determined from the DNA. In the table there are tens of thousands of clones, 70% to 90% of which are singletons. The TCR comes from an elderly woman in a cohort sampled during active or convalescent COVID-19. The chain joins TRBV5-1 to TRBJ1-2; weak D call: TRBD1 (6 bases). Sequencing was performed on peripheral blood. CDR3 in DNA: TGCGCCAGCAGCCTACAGGGTATCGACTATGGCTACACCTTC. Translation: CASSLQGIDYGYTF. The whole variable domain, filled in from reference TRBV5-1 and TRBJ1-2, reads KAGVTQTPRYLIKTRGQQVTLSCSPISGHRSVSWYQQTPGQGLQFLFEYFSETQRNKGNFPGRFSGRQFSNSRSEMNVSTLELGDSALYLCASSLQGIDYGYTFGSGTRLTVV.